These 2 T cell receptor beta chains were sequenced from one sample in a study of CD8+CD57+ T cells in acquired aplastic anemia. Patients selected for sequencing had displayed CD8+CD57+ cell expansion by flow cytometry. Genomic DNA, the template, was used for profiling of the TCR beta VDJ and CDR3. Each CDR3 protein is one row after TCRdb ran MiXCR on the reads. Of 150,000 to 200,000 distinct CDR3 sequences detected, roughly 50% appear once; the ten largest clones hold 1.8%. The source material was sorted CD4+, CD8+, or CD8+CD57+ T cells (not recorded which) from PBMCs. The receptors were gathered from a human donor with aplastic anemia.

With regard to this clonotype: A single base separates this from a much larger clone, so it may be a read error. The V gene is TRBV11-2, the J gene TRBJ2-1; 10 bases are shared with TRBD2. The CDR3 runs 16 residues. Per germline, CDR1 SGHAT and CDR2 FQNNGV. The chain's CDR3 is CASSLYSSGGLNEQLF. Here the CDR3 DNA reads TGTGCCAGCAGCTTATATTCTAGCGGGGGATTAAATGAGCAGCTCTTC.

Ten or more counts support this clonotype. The genes are TRBV7-8 and TRBJ1-6, with D possibly matching TRBD1 (5 bases). V gave up 1 base and J gave up 14 bases, with 21 bases separating them. The CDR3 consists of 16 residues. Germline V gene data show CDR1 as SGHVS and CDR2 as FQNEAQ. The CDR3 protein is CASSLGLGQALVTLHF. CDR3 in DNA: TGTGCCAGCAGCTTAGGTTTGGGGCAAGCGCTTGTGACCCTCCACTTT.